The 19 T cell receptor beta chains below come from one sample, sequenced in a study of T cell repertoires in cytomegalovirus infection. TCRdb called the reads again in MiXCR, with one record for every CDR3 protein. Of fewer than 950,000 distinct CDR3 sequences in the sample, approximately 30% were seen once. These receptors lack a known antigen. The input for sequencing was cultured CD8+ T cells from PBMCs, taken from culture after CMV antigen stimulation. The receptors stem from a human donor in good health (CMV status not recorded). Some clones in this sample may be carry-over from other donors' samples.

This rearrangement joins TRBV19 to TRBJ2-1; 12 positions match TRBD2. Germline CDR1 reads LNHDA; CDR2 reads SQIVND (reference sequence). The CDR3 extends over 17 amino acids. J lost 0 bases, V lost 6 bases, and 6 bases had no gene match. The CDR3 DNA reads TGTGCCAGTAGCCAACTAGCGGGGGGCCCCTCCTACAATGAGCAGTTCTTC. Translated, it gives CASSQLAGGPSYNEQFF. Based on the CDR3 plus reference TRBV19 and TRBJ2-1, the full variable domain is DGGITQSPKYLFRKEGQNVTLSCEQNLNHDAMYWYRQDPGQGLRLIYYSQIVNDFQKGDIAEGYSVSREKKESFPLTVTSAQKNPTAFYLCASSQLAGGPSYNEQFFGPGTRLTVL.

This clonotype was observed a handful of times. The chain has TRBV24-1 and TRBJ1-2, with TRBD1 as a possible D gene (5 bases). CDR1 and CDR2 (germline): KGHDR, SFDVKD. This CDR3 spans 14 amino acids. Trimming cost V 2 bases and J 2 bases, with 8 bases left between them. The CDR3 protein is CATSDYDRNYGYTF. The CDR3 bases are TGTGCCACCAGTGATTACGACAGAAACTATGGCTACACCTTC.

Regarding this clonotype: A read error may explain this, as a much larger clone is one base away. The chain couples TRBV12-5 to TRBJ2-1; possibly TRBD2 for D (5 bases). V was trimmed by 0 bases and J by 7 bases, leaving 13 bases between them. The CDR3 is made up of 15 amino acids. Per germline, CDR1 LGHNT and CDR2 FRNRAP. CDR3 sequence: CASGLVKGAKNEQFF. CDR3 nucleotide sequence: TGTGCTAGTGGTTTGGTTAAGGGAGCAAAGAATGAGCAGTTCTTC.

This clonotype has a handful of counts. The chain is built from TRBV5-4 and TRBJ2-5; a weak D match, TRBD2 (5 bases). The germline V gene encodes CDR1 SGHNT and CDR2 YYREEE (reference sequence). V shed 4 bases and J shed 4 bases, with 20 bases lying between them. There are 16 residues in the CDR3. The CDR3 is CASSPGRALRAETQYF. The CDR3 DNA follows: TGTGCCAGCAGCCCAGGTCGGGCACTGCGGGCAGAGACCCAGTACTTC. The full variable domain, rest sourced from reference TRBV5-4 and TRBJ2-5, is ETGVTQSPTHLIKTRGQQVTLRCSSQSGHNTVSWYQQALGQGPQFIFQYYREEENGRGNFPPRFSGLQFPNYSSELNVNALELDDSALYLCASSPGRALRAETQYFGPGTRLLVL.

The chain recombines TRBV4-1 with TRBJ2-3; 11 bases line up with TRBD2. Germline V lookup: CDR1 MGHRA, CDR2 YSYEKL. V lost 0 bases to trimming and J lost 4 bases; unmatched junction nucleotides: 9. The CDR3 extends over 18 amino acids. The CDR3 reads CASSQDMLAGGSADTQYF. Written as DNA, the CDR3 is TGCGCCAGCAGCCAAGATATGCTAGCGGGGGGATCAGCAGATACGCAGTATTTT.

This chain connects TRBV7-8 to TRBJ2-3; D call uncertain. The CDR3 runs 14 residues. V lost 5 bases to trimming and J lost 4 bases, with 13 bases between them. In germline, CDR1 is SGHVS, CDR2 FQNEAQ. The DNA for the CDR3 is TGTGCCAGCAGCCTTAAAGAGAGGCCAGATACGCAGTATTTT. Translated, it gives CASSLKERPDTQYF.

This clonotype was seen at least ten times. The CDR3 nucleotides read TGTGCCAGCAGCCATCAGGGTTCCACTGAAGCTTTCTTT. This translates into CASSHQGSTEAFF. The chain recombines TRBV27 with TRBJ1-1; TRBD1 might be the D (5 bases). The V and J ends lost 6 bases and 4 bases respectively, with 12 bases between them. Germline CDR1 reads MNHEY; CDR2 reads SMNVEV (reference sequence). The CDR3 is 13 residues long.

The chain has TRBV2 and TRBJ1-1; D is ambiguous. This CDR3 region has 13 residues. Germline V gene lookup returns CDR1 SNHLY and CDR2 FYNNEI. V shed 6 bases and J shed 4 bases, with 12 bases lying between them. The CDR3 DNA is TGTGCCAGCAGGACATGGGGTGGCACTGAAGCTTTCTTT. This translates into CASRTWGGTEAFF.

This clonotype was recorded a few times. The chain carries TRBV4-1 and TRBJ1-5, with D hard to call. V gave up 1 base and J gave up 5 bases, with 12 bases separating them. The germline CDR1 and CDR2 sequences are MGHRA and YSYEKL. This CDR3 comprises 15 residues. CDR3 DNA sequence: TGCGCCAGCAGCCAAGCGTCTTTTGGCGATCAGCCCCAGCATTTT. Translation gives CASSQASFGDQPQHF.

The sample holds a few counts of this clonotype. The chain recombines TRBV7-9 with TRBJ2-3; TRBD2 aligns across 10 bases. The CDR3 has 15 residues. Unmatched junction bases numbered 5, after V lost 5 bases and J lost 3 bases. Germline V gene sequence: CDR1 SEHNR, CDR2 FQNEAQ (reference sequence). As DNA, the CDR3 is TGTGCCAGCAGCATTAGCGGGGGGATTACAGATACGCAGTATTTT. Translated, it gives CASSISGGITDTQYF.

The rearrangement uses TRBV28 and TRBJ1-3; D gene ambiguous. The germline CDR1 and CDR2 sequences are MDHEN and SYDVKM. The CDR3 loop spans 12 amino acids. V was cut by 7 bases and J by 4 bases, with 8 bases left in between. This CDR3 reads CASTLTGNTIYF. The CDR3 nucleotides read TGTGCCAGCACTCTGACGGGAAACACCATATATTTT.

This clonotype was seen more than once but under ten times. The chain carries TRBV27 and TRBJ2-3, with 7 bases lining up with TRBD2. V was clipped by 3 bases and J by 0 bases; unmatched bases: 9. This CDR3 spans 17 amino acids. Germline CDR1 is MNHEY and CDR2 is SMNVEV (reference sequence). The DNA of the CDR3 is TGTGCCAGCAGTTTGTCCCCGGGGAGGGAGAGCACAGATACGCAGTATTTT. Protein product: CASSLSPGRESTDTQYF.

The chain is built from TRBV28 and TRBJ2-1; D gene unclear. CDR1 is MDHEN and CDR2 is SYDVKM in the germline V gene. CDR3 length: 13 amino acids. Trimming left V 3 bases short and J 9 bases short, with 12 bases between. CDR3 DNA sequence: TGTGCCAGCAGTTTTAAACTACGCATTGAGCAGTTCTTC. It encodes CASSFKLRIEQFF.

This clonotype was detected only a few times. This chain uses TRBV7-6 with TRBJ1-5; no definite D call. Germline values: CDR1 SGHVS, CDR2 FNYEAQ. V was shortened by 8 bases and J by 9 bases, with 5 bases between the two germline ends. The CDR3 has 9 residues. The DNA of the CDR3 is TGTGCCAGCCTGGGGCCCCAGCATTTT. This encodes CASLGPQHF.

The chain employs TRBV5-4 and TRBJ2-3; weak D call: TRBD2 (5 bases). This CDR3 is 16 amino acids long. Germline V gene data show CDR1 as SGHNT and CDR2 as YYREEE (reference sequence). The V gene lost 4 bases and the J gene lost 3 bases, with 18 bases spanning the gap. This CDR3 is CASSPSGVGRTDTQYF. The CDR3 nucleotides read TGTGCCAGCAGCCCCTCCGGGGTAGGTAGGACAGATACGCAGTATTTT.

This clonotype has at least ten counts. The V and J genes are TRBV7-6 and TRBJ2-5; D remains ambiguous. Germline V gives CDR1 SGHVS, CDR2 FNYEAQ. Deletions cut 1 base from V and 1 base from J, with 10 bases between. The CDR3 has 15 residues. This chain's CDR3 is CASSLGLGPQETQYF. CDR3 DNA: TGTGCCAGCAGCTTAGGTCTGGGCCCCCAAGAGACCCAGTACTTC.

The V and J genes are TRBV29-1 and TRBJ1-2; D remains ambiguous. The CDR3 is 12 amino acids. Germline CDR1 is SQVTM and CDR2 is ANQGSEA. The V gene lost 4 bases and the J gene lost 10 bases, with 16 bases spanning the gap. In nucleotides, the CDR3 is TGCAGCGTTGCCCTCCCTTTGTGGGACTACACCTTC. It translates to CSVALPLWDYTF.

The J gene is TRBJ1-2, the V gene TRBV5-4; unclear D gene. The germline CDR1 and CDR2 sequences are SGHNT and YYREEE (reference sequence). Trimming stripped 7 bases from V and 7 bases from J, with 17 bases between. CDR3 length equals 13 residues. CDR3 nucleotides: TGTGCCAGCGTCCCCGAGGGAGCTGCTGGCTACACCTTC. Its protein product is CASVPEGAAGYTF.

This clonotype was observed a few times. The V and J genes are TRBV7-9 and TRBJ1-5; no clear D. Trimming pared 5 bases from V and 4 bases from J, leaving 12 bases between. Germline CDR1 reads SEHNR; CDR2 reads FQNEAQ (reference sequence). The CDR3 is made up of 14 amino acids. CDR3 residues: CASSRAGVNQPQHF. Here the CDR3 DNA reads TGTGCCAGCAGCCGAGCCGGAGTGAATCAGCCCCAGCATTTT.